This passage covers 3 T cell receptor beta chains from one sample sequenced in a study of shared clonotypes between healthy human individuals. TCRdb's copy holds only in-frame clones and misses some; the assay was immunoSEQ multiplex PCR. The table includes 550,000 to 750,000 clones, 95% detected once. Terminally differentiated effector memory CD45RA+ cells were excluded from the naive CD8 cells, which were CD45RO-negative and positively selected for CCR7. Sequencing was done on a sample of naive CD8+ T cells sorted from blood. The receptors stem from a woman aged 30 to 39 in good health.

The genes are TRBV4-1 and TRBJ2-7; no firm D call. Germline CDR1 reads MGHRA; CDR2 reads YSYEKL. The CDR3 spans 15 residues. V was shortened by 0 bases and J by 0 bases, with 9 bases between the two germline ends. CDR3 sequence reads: CASSQEAGRSYEQYF. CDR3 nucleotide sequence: TGCGCCAGCAGCCAAGAAGCCGGGCGCTCCTACGAGCAGTACTTC.

The DNA for the CDR3 is TGTGCCAGCAGTGATGGGACTAGCGAGCCCGCCGAGCAGTTCTTC. As protein: CASSDGTSEPAEQFF. J is TRBJ2-1 and V is TRBV25-1; 10 bases fit TRBD2. The CDR3 extends over 15 amino acids. The germline V gene has CDR1 MGHDK and CDR2 SYGVNS. The junction had 9 bases not matched to a gene; V was cut back by 3 bases and J by 10 bases. Full variable domain (remainder filled in from reference TRBV25-1 and TRBJ2-1): EADIYQTPRYLVIGTGKKITLECSQTMGHDKMYWYQQDPGMELHLIHYSYGVNSTEKGDLSSESTVSRIRTEHFPLTLESARPSHTSQYLCASSDGTSEPAEQFFGPGTRLTVL.

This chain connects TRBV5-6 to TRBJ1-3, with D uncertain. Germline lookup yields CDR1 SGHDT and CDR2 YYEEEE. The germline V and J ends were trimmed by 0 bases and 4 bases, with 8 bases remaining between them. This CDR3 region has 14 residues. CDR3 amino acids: CASSLEPEGNTIYF. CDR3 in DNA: TGTGCCAGCAGCTTGGAACCGGAAGGAAACACCATATATTTT.